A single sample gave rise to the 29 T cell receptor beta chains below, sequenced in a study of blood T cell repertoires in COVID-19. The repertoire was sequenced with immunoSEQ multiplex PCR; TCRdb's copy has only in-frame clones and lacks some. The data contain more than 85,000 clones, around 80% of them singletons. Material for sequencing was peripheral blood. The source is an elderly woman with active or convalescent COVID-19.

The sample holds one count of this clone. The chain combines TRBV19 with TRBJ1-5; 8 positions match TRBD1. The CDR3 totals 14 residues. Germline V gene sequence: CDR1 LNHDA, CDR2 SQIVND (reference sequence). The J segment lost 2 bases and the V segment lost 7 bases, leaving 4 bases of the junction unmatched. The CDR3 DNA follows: TGTGCCAGTATGGACAGGGTAGGCAATCAGCCCCAGCATTTT. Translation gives CASMDRVGNQPQHF.

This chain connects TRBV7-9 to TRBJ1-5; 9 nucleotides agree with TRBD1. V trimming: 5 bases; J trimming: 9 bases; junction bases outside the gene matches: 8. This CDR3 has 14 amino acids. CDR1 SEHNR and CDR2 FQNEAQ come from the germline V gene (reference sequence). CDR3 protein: CASSRGQGKGPQHF. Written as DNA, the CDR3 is TGTGCCAGCAGCCGTGGACAGGGGAAGGGGCCCCAGCATTTT.

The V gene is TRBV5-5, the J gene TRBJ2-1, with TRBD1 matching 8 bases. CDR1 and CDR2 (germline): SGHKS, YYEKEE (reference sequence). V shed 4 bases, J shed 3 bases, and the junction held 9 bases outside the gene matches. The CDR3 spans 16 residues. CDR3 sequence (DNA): TGTGCCAGCAGCCAAGGACAGGGTTCGAGCTACAATGAGCAGTTCTTC. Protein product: CASSQGQGSSYNEQFF.

In DNA form, the CDR3 reads TGTGCCAGCAGCTCGGCACAGGGGATGAACACTGAAGCTTTCTTT. Amino acid sequence: CASSSAQGMNTEAFF. The chain employs TRBV7-2 and TRBJ1-1, with 7 bases matching TRBD1. This CDR3 contains 15 residues. Trimming at V came to 4 bases and at J to 0 bases, leaving 5 bases not matched to a gene. Germline V gives CDR1 SGHTA, CDR2 FQGNSA.

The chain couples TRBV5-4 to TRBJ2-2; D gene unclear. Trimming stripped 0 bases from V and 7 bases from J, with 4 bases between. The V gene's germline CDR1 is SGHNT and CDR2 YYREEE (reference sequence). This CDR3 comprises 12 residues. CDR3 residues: CASSLARGELFF. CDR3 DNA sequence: TGTGCCAGCAGCTTGGCTCGCGGGGAGCTGTTTTTT.

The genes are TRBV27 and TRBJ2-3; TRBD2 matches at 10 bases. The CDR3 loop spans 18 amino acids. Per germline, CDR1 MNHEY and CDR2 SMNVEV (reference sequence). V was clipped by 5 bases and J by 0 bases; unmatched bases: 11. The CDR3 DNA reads TGTGCCAGCAGTCTCAGACTAGCGGGCTTATCTAGCACAGATACGCAGTATTTT. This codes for CASSLRLAGLSSTDTQYF.

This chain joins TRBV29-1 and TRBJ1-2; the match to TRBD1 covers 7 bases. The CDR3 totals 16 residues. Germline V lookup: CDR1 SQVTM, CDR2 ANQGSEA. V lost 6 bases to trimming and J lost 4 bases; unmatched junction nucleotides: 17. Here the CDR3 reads CSVDTRGTVGSYGYTF. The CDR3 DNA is TGCAGCGTGGACACTAGGGGGACAGTGGGGTCCTATGGCTACACCTTC.

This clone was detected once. The CDR3 region has the DNA TGTGCCACCAGCACCACAGGGAGCTCCGGGAATTCACCCCTCCACTTT. Protein: CATSTTGSSGNSPLHF. V and J are TRBV15 and TRBJ1-6; weak D call: TRBD1 (6 bases). Germline V gene sequence: CDR1 LNHNV, CDR2 YYDKDF (reference sequence). The CDR3 has 16 residues. Trimming removed 4 bases at V and 7 bases at J, with 17 bases between.

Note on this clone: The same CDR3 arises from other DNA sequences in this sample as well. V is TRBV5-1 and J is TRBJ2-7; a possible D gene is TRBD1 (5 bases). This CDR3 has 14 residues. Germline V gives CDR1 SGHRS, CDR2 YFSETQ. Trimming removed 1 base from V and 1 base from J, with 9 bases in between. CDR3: CASSLQGSSYEQYF. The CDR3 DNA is TGCGCCAGCAGCTTGCAGGGCTCTTCCTACGAGCAGTACTTC.

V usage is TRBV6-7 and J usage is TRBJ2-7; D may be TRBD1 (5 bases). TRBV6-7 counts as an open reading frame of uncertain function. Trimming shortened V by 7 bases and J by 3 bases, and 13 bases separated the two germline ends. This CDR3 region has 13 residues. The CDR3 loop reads CASTGHWLYEQYF. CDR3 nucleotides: TGTGCCAGCACCGGACATTGGCTCTACGAGCAGTACTTC.

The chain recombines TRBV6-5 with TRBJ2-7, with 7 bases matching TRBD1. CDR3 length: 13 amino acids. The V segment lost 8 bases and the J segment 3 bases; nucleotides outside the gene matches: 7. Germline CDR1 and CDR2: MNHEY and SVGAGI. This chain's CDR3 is CASRPGQSYEQYF. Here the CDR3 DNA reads TGTGCCAGCCGGCCGGGACAGAGCTACGAGCAGTACTTC.

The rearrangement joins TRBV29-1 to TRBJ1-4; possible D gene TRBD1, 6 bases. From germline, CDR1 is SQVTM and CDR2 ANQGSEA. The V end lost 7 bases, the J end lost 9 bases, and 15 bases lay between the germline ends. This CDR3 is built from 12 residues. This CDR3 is CSAYGQSQKLFF. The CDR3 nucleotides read TGCAGCGCCTACGGACAGAGCCAAAAACTGTTTTTT.

CDR3 residues: CASSLVPGGAANEKLFF. CDR3 sequence (DNA): TGTGCCAGCAGCTTAGTTCCAGGGGGCGCTGCTAATGAAAAACTGTTTTTT. J is TRBJ1-4 and V is TRBV7-2, with 8 bases identical to TRBD1. Germline V gene sequence: CDR1 SGHTA, CDR2 FQGNSA. The V gene end was trimmed by 1 base and the J gene end by 3 bases; junction bases not matched to a gene: 7. The CDR3 loop spans 17 amino acids.

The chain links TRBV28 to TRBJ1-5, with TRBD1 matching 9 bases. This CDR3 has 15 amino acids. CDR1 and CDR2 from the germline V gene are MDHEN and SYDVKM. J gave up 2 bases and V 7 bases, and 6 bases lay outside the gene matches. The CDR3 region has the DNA TGTGCCAGCACCTCAACAGGGGGCGGCAATCAGCCCCAGCATTTT. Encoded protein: CASTSTGGGNQPQHF.

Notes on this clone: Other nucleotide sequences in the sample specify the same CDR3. The CDR3 is CASSPSGTTDTQYF. In nucleotides, the CDR3 is TGCGCCAGCAGCCCCTCGGGAACCACAGATACGCAGTATTTT. The rearrangement joins TRBV5-1 to TRBJ2-3; a weak D match, TRBD2 (5 bases). CDR1 and CDR2 from the germline V gene are SGHRS and YFSETQ. The CDR3 has 14 amino acids. Trimming removed 4 bases at V and 2 bases at J, with 11 bases between. Filled out from reference TRBV5-1 and TRBJ2-3, the complete variable domain reads KAGVTQTPRYLIKTRGQQVTLSCSPISGHRSVSWYQQTPGQGLQFLFEYFSETQRNKGNFPGRFSGRQFSNSRSEMNVSTLELGDSALYLCASSPSGTTDTQYFGPGTRLTVL.

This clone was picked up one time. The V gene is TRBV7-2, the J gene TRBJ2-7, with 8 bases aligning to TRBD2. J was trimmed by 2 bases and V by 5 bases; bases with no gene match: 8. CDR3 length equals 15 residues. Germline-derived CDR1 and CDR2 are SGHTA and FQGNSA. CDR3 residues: CASSTQAGVAYEQYF. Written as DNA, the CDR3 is TGTGCCAGCAGCACACAAGCGGGAGTGGCCTACGAGCAGTACTTC.

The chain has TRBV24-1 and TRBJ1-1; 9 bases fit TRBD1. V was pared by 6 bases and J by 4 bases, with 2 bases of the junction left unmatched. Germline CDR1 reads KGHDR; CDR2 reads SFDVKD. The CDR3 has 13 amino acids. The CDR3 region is CATSPGQGTEAFF. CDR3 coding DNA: TGTGCCACCAGTCCGGGACAGGGCACTGAAGCTTTCTTT.

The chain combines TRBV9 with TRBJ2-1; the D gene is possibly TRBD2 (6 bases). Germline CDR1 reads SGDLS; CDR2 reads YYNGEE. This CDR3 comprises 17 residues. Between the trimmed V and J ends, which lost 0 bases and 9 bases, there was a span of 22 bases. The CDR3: CASSVEGTENAWGEQFF. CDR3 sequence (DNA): TGTGCCAGCAGCGTAGAGGGGACTGAGAATGCCTGGGGTGAGCAGTTCTTC.

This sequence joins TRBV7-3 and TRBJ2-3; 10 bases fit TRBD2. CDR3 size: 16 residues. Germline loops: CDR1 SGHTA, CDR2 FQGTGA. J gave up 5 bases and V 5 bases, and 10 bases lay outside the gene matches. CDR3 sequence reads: CASSRGASGSRDTQYF. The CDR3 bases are TGTGCCAGCAGCCGGGGGGCTAGCGGGAGTAGAGATACGCAGTATTTT.

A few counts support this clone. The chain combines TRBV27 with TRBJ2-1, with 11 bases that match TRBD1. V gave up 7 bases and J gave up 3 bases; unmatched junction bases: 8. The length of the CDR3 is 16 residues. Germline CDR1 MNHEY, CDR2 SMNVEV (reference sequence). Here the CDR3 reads CASTSGTGGRYNEQFF. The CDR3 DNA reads TGTGCCAGCACATCCGGGACAGGGGGACGCTACAATGAGCAGTTCTTC.

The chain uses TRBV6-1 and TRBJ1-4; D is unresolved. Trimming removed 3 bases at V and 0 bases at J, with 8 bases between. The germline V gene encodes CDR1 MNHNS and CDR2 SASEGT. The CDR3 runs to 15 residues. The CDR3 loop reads CASSEQFPTNEKLFF. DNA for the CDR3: TGTGCCAGCAGTGAGCAGTTTCCAACTAATGAAAAACTGTTTTTT.

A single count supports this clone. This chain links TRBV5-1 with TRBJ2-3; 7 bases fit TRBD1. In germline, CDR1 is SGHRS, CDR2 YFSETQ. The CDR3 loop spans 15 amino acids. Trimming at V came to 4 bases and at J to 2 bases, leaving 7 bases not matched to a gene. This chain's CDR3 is CASSEPGQTTDTQYF. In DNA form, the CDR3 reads TGCGCCAGCAGCGAGCCGGGACAGACCACAGATACGCAGTATTTT.

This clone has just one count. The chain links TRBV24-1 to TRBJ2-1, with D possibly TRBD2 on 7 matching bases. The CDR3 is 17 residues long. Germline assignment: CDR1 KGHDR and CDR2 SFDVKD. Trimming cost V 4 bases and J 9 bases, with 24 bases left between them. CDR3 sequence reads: CATSDLGGGRGFREQFF. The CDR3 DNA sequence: TGTGCCACCAGTGACCTGGGGGGGGGCAGGGGATTTCGTGAGCAGTTCTTC.

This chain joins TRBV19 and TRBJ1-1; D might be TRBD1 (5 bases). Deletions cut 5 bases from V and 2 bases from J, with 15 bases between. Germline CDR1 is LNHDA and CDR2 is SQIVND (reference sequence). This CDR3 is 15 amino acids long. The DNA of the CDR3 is TGTGCCAGTAGTCCCAGGGAACTGCTTAACACTGAAGCTTTCTTT. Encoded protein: CASSPRELLNTEAFF.

CDR3 coding DNA: TGCAGTGCTAGTGGAGGGAGGGCGAACACCGGGGAGCTGTTTTTT. Translation gives CSASGGRANTGELFF. The gene calls are TRBV20-1 and TRBJ2-2; 7 bases align to TRBD2. Germline V CDR1 and CDR2: DFQATT, SNEGSKA (reference sequence). Trimming removed 3 bases from V and 0 bases from J; junction bases left unmatched: 4. CDR3 length equals 15 residues.

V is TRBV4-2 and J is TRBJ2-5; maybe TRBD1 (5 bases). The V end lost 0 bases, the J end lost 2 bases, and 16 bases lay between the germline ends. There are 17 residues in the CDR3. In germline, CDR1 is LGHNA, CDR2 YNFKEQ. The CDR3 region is CASSQERAGPGQETQYF. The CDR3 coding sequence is TGTGCCAGCAGCCAAGAACGGGCAGGGCCAGGGCAAGAGACCCAGTACTTC.

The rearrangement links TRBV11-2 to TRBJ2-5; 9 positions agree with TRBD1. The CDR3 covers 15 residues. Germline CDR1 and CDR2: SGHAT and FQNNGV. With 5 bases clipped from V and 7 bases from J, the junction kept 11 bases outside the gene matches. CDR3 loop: CASSPGQGSRVTQYF. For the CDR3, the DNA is TGTGCCAGCAGCCCTGGACAGGGGTCGAGGGTGACCCAGTACTTC.

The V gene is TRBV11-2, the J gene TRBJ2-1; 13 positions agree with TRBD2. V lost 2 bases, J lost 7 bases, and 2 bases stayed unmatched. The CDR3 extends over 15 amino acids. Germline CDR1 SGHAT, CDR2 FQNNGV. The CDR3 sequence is CASSLTSGRVNEQFF. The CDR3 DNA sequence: TGTGCCAGCAGCTTAACTAGCGGGAGGGTGAATGAGCAGTTCTTC.

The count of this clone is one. The CDR3 reads CASSPLTGTSRNEQFF. CDR3 in DNA: TGTGCCAGCTCACCACTGACAGGGACCTCCAGGAATGAGCAGTTCTTC. The J gene is TRBJ2-1, the V gene TRBV18; TRBD1 matches 7 bases. The CDR3 runs 16 residues. CDR1 and CDR2 from the germline V gene are KGHSH and LQKENI. Unmatched junction bases numbered 10, after V lost 1 base and J lost 7 bases.